These 17 T cell receptor beta chains were sequenced from one sample in a study of cytomegalovirus exposure and HLA in healthy donors. Both 60 Vbeta primers and 13 Jbeta primers went into the PCR. The table came from immunoSEQ multiplex PCR; TCRdb's copy has only in-frame clones and leaves some out. The table shows roughly 170,000 clones, with 65% to 90% occurring only once. Sequenced sample: PBMCs. These receptor sequences come from a girl aged 2-10 years in good health and CMV-seropositive.

This clone was picked up a small number of times. This chain connects TRBV27 to TRBJ1-2; tentative D call: TRBD1 (6 bases). Germline V gene sequence: CDR1 MNHEY, CDR2 SMNVEV (reference sequence). Trimming stripped 4 bases from V and 8 bases from J, with 14 bases between. The CDR3 covers 13 residues. CDR3 protein: CASSWGLGGGYTF. The CDR3 DNA reads TGTGCCAGCAGTTGGGGACTAGGGGGAGGCTACACCTTC.

The rearrangement links TRBV4-1 to TRBJ1-5, with D unclear. This CDR3 has 19 amino acids. Per the germline V gene, CDR1 is MGHRA and CDR2 is YSYEKL. V dropped 0 bases and J dropped 7 bases, with 25 bases sitting between them. The CDR3 DNA is TGCGCCAGCAGCCAAGATCAACTGCTATTCCGACCCCCCGGGCAGCCCCAGCATTTT. Encoded protein: CASSQDQLLFRPPGQPQHF.

This chain uses TRBV11-3 with TRBJ2-5; 12 bases agree with TRBD2. CDR3 length: 18 amino acids. Germline V gene sequence: CDR1 SGHNT, CDR2 YENEEA. Unmatched junction bases numbered 7, after V lost 0 bases and J lost 2 bases. CDR3 DNA: TGTGCCAGCAGCTTAGATCCGGGACTAGCGGGCCCACAAGAGACCCAGTACTTC. Its translation: CASSLDPGLAGPQETQYF.

V is TRBV25-1 and J is TRBJ2-2; D is perhaps TRBD1 (5 bases). V shed 7 bases and J shed 7 bases, with 16 bases lying between them. This CDR3 comprises 14 residues. Germline CDR1 and CDR2: MGHDK and SYGVNS. DNA of the CDR3: TGTGCCAGCAACTCTCCCAGGGTTGTCGGGGAGCTGTTTTTT. Translated: CASNSPRVVGELFF.

The chain combines TRBV25-1 with TRBJ2-1, with TRBD1 matching over 7 bases. There are 18 residues in the CDR3. V was clipped by 4 bases and J by 5 bases; unmatched bases: 17. Germline V lookup: CDR1 MGHDK, CDR2 SYGVNS. The CDR3: CASSGRKLGDREHNEQFF. CDR3 sequence (DNA): TGTGCCAGCAGTGGAAGGAAGTTAGGTGACAGGGAGCACAATGAGCAGTTCTTC. Supplemented by reference TRBV25-1 and TRBJ2-1, the full variable domain reads EADIYQTPRYLVIGTGKKITLECSQTMGHDKMYWYQQDPGMELHLIHYSYGVNSTEKGDLSSESTVSRIRTEHFPLTLESARPSHTSQYLCASSGRKLGDREHNEQFFGPGTRLTVL.

This clone has only one observation. At one boundary the junction diverges from the germline segment, which might be a read error. This sequence joins TRBV11-2 and TRBJ1-3; D call uncertain. The CDR3 is made up of 19 amino acids. The germline V gene encodes CDR1 SGHAT and CDR2 FQNNGV. The CDR3 nucleotides read TGTGCCAGCAGATTAGATGAGGGTGTGGGGTCACACTCTGGAAACACCATATATTTT. It encodes CASRLDEGVGSHSGNTIYF.

The chain uses TRBV10-1 and TRBJ2-7; TRBD2 matches 8 bases. This CDR3 region has 14 residues. CDR1 and CDR2 from the germline V gene are WNHNN and SYGVQD (reference sequence). V gave up 3 bases and J gave up 0 bases; unmatched junction bases: 1. CDR3 sequence reads: CASSEGLASYEQYF. Written as DNA, the CDR3 is TGCGCCAGCAGTGAAGGACTAGCCTCCTACGAGCAGTACTTC.

The chain recombines TRBV4-1 with TRBJ1-1; TRBD1 matches at 9 bases. There are 16 residues in the CDR3. Trimming removed 5 bases from V and 1 base from J; junction bases left unmatched: 8. Germline V gives CDR1 MGHRA, CDR2 YSYEKL. In nucleotides, the CDR3 is TGCGCCAGCAGCGCAGGCCCGACAGGGGGGAACACTGAAGCTTTCTTT. Amino acid sequence: CASSAGPTGGNTEAFF.

This clone was counted many times. The gene calls are TRBV7-8 and TRBJ1-2; perhaps TRBD1 as D (6 bases). The CDR3 sequence is 13 residues long. Trimming pared 0 bases from V and 13 bases from J, leaving 15 bases between. Per germline, CDR1 SGHVS and CDR2 FQNEAQ. The CDR3 coding sequence is TGTGCCAGCAGCTTAGCAGGACAGCCTCTCTTCACCTTC. Its translation is CASSLAGQPLFTF.

This sequence joins TRBV11-2 and TRBJ2-6, with a tentative D call TRBD1 (5 bases). With 5 bases removed from V and 0 bases from J, the gap between germline ends came to 14 bases. Germline V gives CDR1 SGHAT, CDR2 FQNNGV. This CDR3 is built from 17 residues. In DNA form, the CDR3 reads TGTGCCAGCAGCCCCCAGAGACAGCTCTCTGGGGCCAACGTCCTGACTTTC. Translated, it gives CASSPQRQLSGANVLTF. Looking up the rest from reference TRBV11-2 and TRBJ2-6 gives the full variable domain: EAGVAQSPRYKIIEKRQSVAFWCNPISGHATLYWYQQILGQGPKLLIQFQNNGVVDDSQLPKDRFSAERLKGVDSTLKIQPAKLEDSAVYLCASSPQRQLSGANVLTFGAGSRLTVL.

The V gene is TRBV7-2, the J gene TRBJ1-2; TRBD1 aligns across 7 bases. Germline V gene lookup returns CDR1 SGHTA and CDR2 FQGNSA. V shed 3 bases, J shed 5 bases, and the junction held 9 bases outside the gene matches. The CDR3 loop spans 15 amino acids. The CDR3 DNA sequence: TGTGCCAGCAGCTTCTCCCCGGGACAGCAGTATGGCTACACCTTC. It codes for CASSFSPGQQYGYTF.

V is TRBV14 and J is TRBJ1-1; D is uncertain. Between the trimmed V and J ends, which lost 0 bases and 1 base, there was a span of 3 bases. The CDR3 contains 13 residues. The V gene's germline CDR1 is SGHDN and CDR2 FVKESK. The CDR3 loop is CASSQDRNTEAFF. CDR3 DNA sequence: TGTGCCAGCAGCCAAGACAGGAACACTGAAGCTTTCTTT. The full variable domain, completed using reference TRBV14 and TRBJ1-1, is EAGVTQFPSHSVIEKGQTVTLRCDPISGHDNLYWYRRVMGKEIKFLLHFVKESKQDESGMPNNRFLAERTGGTYSTLKVQPAELEDSGVYFCASSQDRNTEAFFGQGTRLTVV.

This clone was observed once. The CDR3 protein is CASSFDEQYF. The CDR3, as DNA: TGTGCCAGCAGCTTCGACGAGCAGTACTTC. The gene calls are TRBV28 and TRBJ2-7; D is unclear. V was shortened by 6 bases and J by 5 bases, with 5 bases between the two germline ends. This CDR3 has 10 amino acids. Germline lookup yields CDR1 MDHEN and CDR2 SYDVKM. Supplemented by reference TRBV28 and TRBJ2-7, the full variable domain reads DVKVTQSSRYLVKRTGEKVFLECVQDMDHENMFWYRQDPGLGLRLIYFSYDVKMKEKGDIPEGYSVSREKKERFSLILESASTNQTSMYLCASSFDEQYFGPGTRLTVT.

The chain employs TRBV5-1 and TRBJ2-1, with D hard to call. CDR3 length equals 12 residues. The germline V gene has CDR1 SGHRS and CDR2 YFSETQ. V shed 5 bases and J shed 13 bases, with 16 bases lying between them. The CDR3 DNA reads TGCGCCAGCAGAAACGTTGGCTCCCTCCAGTTCTTC. Amino acids: CASRNVGSLQFF.

The rearrangement uses TRBV15 and TRBJ1-5, with D maybe TRBD1 (5 bases). Germline V gene lookup returns CDR1 LNHNV and CDR2 YYDKDF (reference sequence). This CDR3 has 16 amino acids. The V gene lost 0 bases and the J gene lost 5 bases, with 14 bases spanning the gap. The CDR3 region is CATSRDSKGAYQPQHF. CDR3 DNA: TGTGCCACCAGCAGAGATTCGAAAGGGGCTTATCAGCCCCAGCATTTT.

J is TRBJ1-5 and V is TRBV7-2, with 12 nucleotides matching TRBD1. Germline CDR1 reads SGHTA; CDR2 reads FQGNSA. CDR3 length equals 17 residues. The J segment lost 2 bases and the V segment lost 1 base, leaving 3 bases of the junction unmatched. This chain's CDR3 is CASSLGDRGPGNQPQHF. The CDR3 DNA sequence: TGTGCCAGCAGCTTAGGGGACAGGGGGCCAGGCAATCAGCCCCAGCATTTT. Combining the CDR3 with reference TRBV7-2 and TRBJ1-5 gives the whole variable domain GAGVSQSPSNKVTEKGKDVELRCDPISGHTALYWYRQSLGQGLEFLIYFQGNSAPDKSGLPSDRFSAERTGGSVSTLTIQRTQQEDSAVYLCASSLGDRGPGNQPQHFGDGTRLSIL.

This clone was counted a few times. This sequence joins TRBV11-2 and TRBJ2-7, with a possible D match to TRBD2 (5 bases). Germline V CDR1 and CDR2: SGHAT, FQNNGV. This CDR3 has 13 residues. Trimming removed 2 bases from V and 3 bases from J, with 8 bases in between. DNA for the CDR3: TGTGCCAGCAGCTTAATGAGGGACTACGAGCAGTACTTC. It translates to CASSLMRDYEQYF.